Shown below are 31 T cell receptor beta chains from a single sample sequenced in a study of blood T cell repertoires in COVID-19. Here immunoSEQ multiplex PCR was the method, and the copy in TCRdb shows in-frame clones only, minus some. The data show around 130,000 clones, with roughly 85% seen just once and 2.5% to 3% held by the top ten. Sequenced sample: peripheral blood. Source of these receptors: a man in his fifties with acute or convalescent COVID-19.

The V and J genes are TRBV7-9 and TRBJ2-5, with TRBD1 as a possible D gene (5 bases). The germline V gene has CDR1 SEHNR and CDR2 FQNEAQ (reference sequence). V was trimmed by 4 bases and J by 5 bases, leaving 17 bases between them. There are 15 residues in the CDR3. The CDR3 reads CASSSPRAIRETQYF. The DNA of the CDR3 is TGTGCCAGCAGCTCCCCCAGGGCTATTAGGGAGACCCAGTACTTC.

The sample holds one count of this clone. The gene calls are TRBV4-2 and TRBJ1-4, with a tentative D call TRBD1 (5 bases). The CDR3 runs to 15 residues. The germline V and J ends were trimmed by 1 base and 6 bases, with 12 bases remaining between them. Looked up from germline, CDR1 is LGHNA and CDR2 is YNFKEQ. In DNA, the CDR3 is TGTGCCAGCAGCCAAGGGGGCAGGGATGATGAAAAACTGTTTTTT. The encoded protein is CASSQGGRDDEKLFF.

The rearrangement uses TRBV7-9 and TRBJ2-5, with 8 bases fitting TRBD2. This CDR3 has 16 residues. The J segment lost 4 bases and the V segment lost 1 base, leaving 8 bases of the junction unmatched. From germline, CDR1 is SEHNR and CDR2 FQNEAQ (reference sequence). The CDR3 here is CASSLVGREGLETQYF. CDR3 coding DNA: TGTGCCAGCAGCTTAGTTGGCCGGGAGGGCTTAGAGACCCAGTACTTC. The full variable domain, with the rest looked up from reference TRBV7-9 and TRBJ2-5, is DTGVSQNPRHKITKRGQNVTFRCDPISEHNRLYWYRQTLGQGPEFLTYFQNEAQLEKSRLLSDRFSAERPKGSFSTLEIQRTEQGDSAMYLCASSLVGREGLETQYFGPGTRLLVL.

The chain is built from TRBV18 and TRBJ1-2, with 9 bases that match TRBD1. The germline V gene has CDR1 KGHSH and CDR2 LQKENI. The CDR3 is 13 amino acids. V lost 4 bases, J lost 8 bases, and 5 bases stayed unmatched. For the CDR3, the DNA is TGTGCCAGCTCACGGGGACAGGGTTACGGCTACACCTTC. Protein sequence: CASSRGQGYGYTF.

This rearrangement joins TRBV29-1 to TRBJ2-7; D remains unclear. In germline, CDR1 is SQVTM, CDR2 ANQGSEA. The germline V and J ends were trimmed by 1 base and 2 bases, with 6 bases remaining between them. The CDR3 is 12 residues long. The CDR3 spells CSVEGIAYEQYF. Written as DNA, the CDR3 is TGCAGCGTTGAAGGAATAGCCTACGAGCAGTACTTC.

J is TRBJ1-5 and V is TRBV5-1; 7 bases are shared with TRBD1. Germline CDR1 SGHRS, CDR2 YFSETQ. Trimming at V came to 0 bases and at J to 4 bases, leaving 4 bases not matched to a gene. CDR3 length equals 15 residues. Here the CDR3 DNA reads TGCGCCAGCAGCTTGGGGACAGGCTATAATCAGCCCCAGCATTTT. Protein sequence: CASSLGTGYNQPQHF.

In this sample, this clone turned up once. The chain carries TRBV7-2 and TRBJ1-1, with a tentative D call TRBD1 (6 bases). Trimming pared 7 bases from V and 1 base from J, leaving 10 bases between. The germline V gene has CDR1 SGHTA and CDR2 FQGNSA. The CDR3 is made up of 13 amino acids. CDR3 sequence: CASNQDRNTEAFF. In DNA, the CDR3 is TGTGCCAGCAACCAGGACAGGAACACTGAAGCTTTCTTT. The entire variable domain, with the rest obtained from reference TRBV7-2 and TRBJ1-1, is as follows: GAGVSQSPSNKVTEKGKDVELRCDPISGHTALYWYRQSLGQGLEFLIYFQGNSAPDKSGLPSDRFSAERTGGSVSTLTIQRTQQEDSAVYLCASNQDRNTEAFFGQGTRLTVV.

This sequence joins TRBV7-8 and TRBJ1-6; TRBD1 matches 8 bases. The CDR3 length is 14 residues. The junction had 6 bases not matched to a gene; V was cut back by 4 bases and J by 10 bases. Per the germline V gene, CDR1 is SGHVS and CDR2 is FQNEAQ. The CDR3 DNA sequence: TGTGCCAGCAGCTCCGCGACAGGGGAGTCACCCCTCCACTTT. Translating it yields CASSSATGESPLHF.

The V gene is TRBV5-1, the J gene TRBJ1-4; 7 bases line up with TRBD1. This CDR3 is 16 amino acids long. Germline V gives CDR1 SGHRS, CDR2 YFSETQ. Trimming removed 4 bases from V and 3 bases from J; junction bases left unmatched: 9. This CDR3 is CASSRRQGPSNEKLFF. CDR3 in DNA: TGCGCCAGCAGCAGGAGACAGGGACCCTCTAATGAAAAACTGTTTTTT.

The chain is built from TRBV6-5 and TRBJ2-3; 9 nucleotides agree with TRBD1. Germline lookup yields CDR1 MNHEY and CDR2 SVGAGI. The CDR3 is 14 amino acids. Trimming cost V 8 bases and J 5 bases; bases outside gene matches: 8. The CDR3: CASGPGQGIDTQYF. CDR3 nucleotide sequence: TGTGCCAGCGGACCGGGACAGGGAATAGATACGCAGTATTTT.

The chain is built from TRBV5-1 and TRBJ1-2, with 8 bases aligning to TRBD1. Germline V lookup: CDR1 SGHRS, CDR2 YFSETQ. V shed 4 bases and J 4 bases; nucleotides not matched to a gene: 15. There are 17 residues in the CDR3. For the CDR3, the DNA is TGCGCCAGCAGCCCCCGTCACCCGGGACAGGAGGCCTATGGCTACACCTTC. This gives the protein CASSPRHPGQEAYGYTF.

As to this clone: In the same sample, other DNA sequences code for this CDR3. The V call is TRBV7-9, the J call TRBJ2-5; the match to TRBD2 covers 8 bases. The CDR3 has 16 residues. The germline CDR1 and CDR2 sequences are SEHNR and FQNEAQ (reference sequence). With 2 bases clipped from V and 2 bases from J, the junction kept 7 bases outside the gene matches. This chain's CDR3 is CASSLFWTSLQETQYF. CDR3 in DNA: TGTGCCAGCAGCTTATTTTGGACTAGCCTACAAGAGACCCAGTACTTC.

The rearrangement uses TRBV6-6 and TRBJ2-7, with TRBD1 matching over 8 bases. The CDR3 loop spans 13 amino acids. The germline V gene has CDR1 MNHNY and CDR2 SVGAGI (reference sequence). V dropped 2 bases and J dropped 6; count of bases not matched to a gene: 3. CDR3 loop: CASSYRTGGEQYF. In DNA form, the CDR3 reads TGTGCCAGCAGTTACCGAACAGGGGGCGAGCAGTACTTC.

This chain links TRBV7-8 with TRBJ1-5; TRBD1 is a possible D gene (6 bases). V was shortened by 4 bases and J by 3 bases, with 13 bases between the two germline ends. CDR3 length: 15 amino acids. CDR1 is SGHVS, CDR2 FQNEAQ, per germline. The CDR3 spells CASSSGQMLNQPQHF. As DNA, the CDR3 is TGTGCCAGCAGCTCTGGACAGATGCTCAATCAGCCCCAGCATTTT.

This chain connects TRBV5-1 to TRBJ2-2; 8 positions agree with TRBD2. CDR1 SGHRS and CDR2 YFSETQ come from the germline V gene. The V and J ends lost 5 bases and 4 bases, in that order; junction bases with no gene match: 7. This CDR3 contains 15 residues. The CDR3 nucleotides are TGCGCCAGCAGTCGAGCGGGAGAGATCACCGGGGAGCTGTTTTTT. Translation gives CASSRAGEITGELFF. The full variable domain, with the rest looked up from reference TRBV5-1 and TRBJ2-2, is KAGVTQTPRYLIKTRGQQVTLSCSPISGHRSVSWYQQTPGQGLQFLFEYFSETQRNKGNFPGRFSGRQFSNSRSEMNVSTLELGDSALYLCASSRAGEITGELFFGEGSRLTVL.

The chain has TRBV5-1 and TRBJ1-6; 8 nucleotides line up with TRBD1. The CDR3 spans 16 residues. J lost 1 base, V lost 5 bases, and 5 bases had no gene match. CDR1 is SGHRS, CDR2 YFSETQ, per germline. CDR3 DNA sequence: TGCGCCAGCAGTTGGACAGGGTTGTCCTATAATTCACCCCTCCACTTT. Protein sequence: CASSWTGLSYNSPLHF.

The CDR3 reads CASSRGFLQETQYF. CDR3 DNA: TGTGCCAGCAGTAGAGGGTTTTTACAAGAGACCCAGTACTTC. The rearrangement uses TRBV27 and TRBJ2-5; D possibly corresponds to TRBD2 (5 bases). Trimming took off 5 bases at V and 2 bases at J, with 12 bases between the two ends. The CDR3 covers 14 residues. Germline V gene data show CDR1 as MNHEY and CDR2 as SMNVEV (reference sequence).

V gene TRBV11-2 combines with J gene TRBJ2-1, with TRBD2 as a possible D gene (6 bases). This CDR3 comprises 16 residues. The germline V gene has CDR1 SGHAT and CDR2 FQNNGV. The V and J ends lost 3 bases and 2 bases respectively, with 14 bases between them. CDR3 nucleotides: TGTGCCAGCAGCTTGGTGGGCGGGAACGCCTACAATGAGCAGTTCTTC. Translating gives CASSLVGGNAYNEQFF.

V is TRBV7-9 and J is TRBJ1-6, with D tentatively TRBD1 (6 bases). V was clipped by 5 bases and J by 6 bases, with 11 bases between them. This CDR3 has 14 amino acids. From germline, CDR1 is SEHNR and CDR2 FQNEAQ (reference sequence). The chain's CDR3 is CASSLDSSNSPLHF. In DNA form, the CDR3 reads TGTGCCAGCAGCCTGGACAGCTCTAATTCACCCCTCCACTTT.

V is TRBV27 and J is TRBJ2-2, with TRBD1 matching over 8 bases. The germline gives CDR1 MNHEY, CDR2 SMNVEV (reference sequence). The CDR3 is 18 amino acids. Unmatched junction bases numbered 11, after V lost 2 bases and J lost 3 bases. The CDR3 DNA reads as TGTGCCAGCAGTTTACCCTCCGGACAGGGACGGTACACCGGGGAGCTGTTTTTT. This codes for CASSLPSGQGRYTGELFF.

Concerning this clone itself: This specimen includes other DNA sequences encoding the same CDR3. The chain has TRBV5-1 and TRBJ1-3; TRBD1 matches at 7 bases. This CDR3 has 16 amino acids. Germline values: CDR1 SGHRS, CDR2 YFSETQ. Trimming at V came to 0 bases and at J to 4 bases, leaving 7 bases not matched to a gene. CDR3 residues: CASSLALLQGGNTIYF. CDR3 sequence (DNA): TGCGCCAGCAGCTTGGCTCTATTACAGGGGGGAAACACCATATATTTT. Based on the CDR3 plus reference TRBV5-1 and TRBJ1-3, the full variable domain is KAGVTQTPRYLIKTRGQQVTLSCSPISGHRSVSWYQQTPGQGLQFLFEYFSETQRNKGNFPGRFSGRQFSNSRSEMNVSTLELGDSALYLCASSLALLQGGNTIYFGEGSWLTVV.

The V call is TRBV7-9, the J call TRBJ1-2; TRBD1 aligns across 10 bases. The V and J ends lost 9 bases and 3 bases, in that order; junction bases with no gene match: 7. CDR1 SEHNR and CDR2 FQNEAQ come from the germline V gene (reference sequence). This CDR3 is 14 amino acids long. The CDR3: CASSGTGVHYGYTF. CDR3 DNA: TGTGCCAGTAGCGGGACAGGGGTACACTATGGCTACACCTTC. Full variable domain (rest looked up from reference TRBV7-9 and TRBJ1-2): DTGVSQNPRHKITKRGQNVTFRCDPISEHNRLYWYRQTLGQGPEFLTYFQNEAQLEKSRLLSDRFSAERPKGSFSTLEIQRTEQGDSAMYLCASSGTGVHYGYTFGSGTRLTVV.

In this sample, this clone turned up once. The chain links TRBV15 to TRBJ2-1; 12 nucleotides line up with TRBD2. Trimming at V came to 0 bases and at J to 0 bases, leaving 12 bases not matched to a gene. The CDR3 has 21 residues. Germline assignment: CDR1 LNHNV and CDR2 YYDKDF (reference sequence). CDR3 in DNA: TGTGCCACCAGCAGAGACCTTCGGCTAGCGGGAGGGCCCGGCTCCTACAATGAGCAGTTCTTC. Translation gives CATSRDLRLAGGPGSYNEQFF.

The V gene is TRBV13, the J gene TRBJ2-3, with 8 bases that match TRBD1. The V and J ends lost 5 bases and 4 bases, in that order; junction bases with no gene match: 8. CDR3 length equals 15 residues. Germline V gives CDR1 PRHDT, CDR2 FYEKMQ (reference sequence). The CDR3 loop is CASSTRQGYSDTQYF. CDR3 in DNA: TGTGCCAGCAGCACCCGACAGGGGTACTCAGATACGCAGTATTTT.

CDR3 coding DNA: TGTGCCAGCTCGCCGGGACAGGAGTACGGGGAGCTGTTTTTT. Its translation is CASSPGQEYGELFF. The V and J genes are TRBV18 and TRBJ2-2; TRBD1 agrees at 8 bases. The J segment lost 7 bases and the V segment lost 6 bases, leaving 7 bases of the junction unmatched. The length of the CDR3 is 14 residues. Germline V gene sequence: CDR1 KGHSH, CDR2 LQKENI.

V usage is TRBV28 and J usage is TRBJ1-5, with D perhaps matching TRBD1 (5 bases). Trimming took 2 bases from V and 6 from J, leaving 14 bases between them. Germline CDR1 reads MDHEN; CDR2 reads SYDVKM. This CDR3 contains 15 residues. Written as DNA, the CDR3 is TGTGCCAGCAGTTTACAATCGGGGGTGTCTCAGCCCCAGCATTTT. Translated: CASSLQSGVSQPQHF.

This chain joins TRBV5-1 and TRBJ2-7; 10 bases match TRBD1. Trimming removed 3 bases from V and 4 bases from J; junction bases left unmatched: 4. Per the germline V gene, CDR1 is SGHRS and CDR2 is YFSETQ. The CDR3 extends over 14 amino acids. The CDR3 region has the DNA TGCGCCAGCAGCTCCGGGACAGGGGCGTACGAGCAGTACTTC. Its protein is CASSSGTGAYEQYF.

J is TRBJ2-7 and V is TRBV19; D gene unclear. Trimming took 7 bases from V and 0 from J, leaving 4 bases between them. The V gene's germline CDR1 is LNHDA and CDR2 SQIVND (reference sequence). CDR3 size: 11 residues. The CDR3 region is CASIISYEQYF. CDR3 nucleotide sequence: TGTGCCAGTATCATCTCCTACGAGCAGTACTTC.

CDR3 sequence: CASSLSSGGSGNTIYF. CDR3 DNA sequence: TGTGCCAGCAGTTTAAGTTCGGGTGGCTCTGGAAACACCATATATTTT. The chain carries TRBV6-5 and TRBJ1-3; D is unresolved. The CDR3 is made up of 16 amino acids. Germline V lookup: CDR1 MNHEY, CDR2 SVGAGI. Trimming removed 4 bases at V and 0 bases at J, with 13 bases between.

The rearrangement joins TRBV10-3 to TRBJ2-5; 8 nucleotides match TRBD1. Germline V gene sequence: CDR1 ENHRY, CDR2 SYGVKD. V dropped 2 bases and J dropped 5; count of bases not matched to a gene: 10. The CDR3 length is 16 residues. CDR3 bases: TGTGCCATCAGTGAGCCCAACAGGGGGGAGAGGGAGACCCAGTACTTC. Translated, it gives CAISEPNRGERETQYF.

V usage is TRBV7-3 and J usage is TRBJ2-5, with 10 bases fitting TRBD1. The germline CDR1 and CDR2 sequences are SGHTA and FQGTGA. V lost 5 bases to trimming and J lost 4 bases; unmatched junction nucleotides: 4. This CDR3 is 14 amino acids long. The CDR3 is CASSATGGGETQYF. DNA for the CDR3: TGTGCCAGCAGCGCGACAGGGGGCGGAGAGACCCAGTACTTC.